This T cell receptor beta chain was sequenced in a study of control samples from healthy donors and cancer patients. Using immunoSEQ multiplex PCR, the repertoire was profiled, and TCRdb retains in-frame clones only, with some absent. The data show 110,000 or so clones, roughly 90% seen once. In germline, CDR1 is MNHEY, CDR2 SVGAGI. V was trimmed by 6 bases and J by 0 bases, leaving 12 bases between them. The length of the CDR3 is 15 residues. The chain links TRBV6-5 to TRBJ1-5; D is undetermined. Source material: blood. The receptor comes from a man aged 50 or older in good health. CDR3: CASRRQRDSNQPQHF. CDR3 DNA sequence: TGTGCCAGCAGACGACAAAGGGATAGCAATCAGCCCCAGCATTTT.